The rows below give T cell receptor beta chains drawn from one sample of a study of cytomegalovirus exposure and HLA in healthy donors. Only in-frame clones appear in the TCRdb table, and some are missing; sequencing was by immunoSEQ multiplex PCR. The table has around 140,000 clones, over 70% seen once. Sequenced material: PBMCs. The receptors originated from a woman aged 18 to 35 in good health and CMV-seronegative. Each CDR3 is given with its conserved first and last residue. Fields, in order: CDR3 DNA, CDR3 protein, V gene, clone size, J gene, D gene. D genes are given only for firm matches. Clone size is stated in some rows and not others, as once, few, many or a class when expanded.

cdr3_nt: TGCAGTGCTCAACAGGGTCAGCCCCAGCATTTT
cdr3_aa: CSAQQGQPQHF
v_call: TRBV20-1
clone_size: NA
j_call: TRBJ1-5
d_call: NA

cdr3_nt: TGTGCCAGCAGCGTCGGACTAGGCCTCTTATCGCAGTATTTT
cdr3_aa: CASSVGLGLLSQYF
v_call: TRBV9
clone_size: NA
j_call: TRBJ2-3
d_call: TRBD2

cdr3_nt: TGTGCCAGCAGCGCGCCGGTTGACAGACCCGACACCGGGGAGCTGTTTTTT
cdr3_aa: CASSAPVDRPDTGELFF
v_call: TRBV9
clone_size: NA
j_call: TRBJ2-2
d_call: NA

cdr3_nt: TGTGCCATCAGTGAGACAAGCTACGAGCAGTACTTC
cdr3_aa: CAISETSYEQYF
v_call: TRBV10-3
clone_size: NA
j_call: TRBJ2-7
d_call: NA

cdr3_nt: TGTGCCAGCAGCGCCTCGGGGGGTGTGAACACTGAAGCTTTCTTT
cdr3_aa: CASSASGGVNTEAFF
v_call: TRBV9
clone_size: NA
j_call: TRBJ1-1
d_call: NA

cdr3_nt: TGTGCCAGCAGCTTAGGGACAGGGGGCTATGGCTACACCTTC
cdr3_aa: CASSLGTGGYGYTF
v_call: TRBV7-9
clone_size: NA
j_call: TRBJ1-2
d_call: TRBD1

cdr3_nt: TGTGCCAGCATTCAGGGGTCGCCTGGGGACCCCATATATTTT
cdr3_aa: CASIQGSPGDPIYF
v_call: TRBV2
clone_size: once
j_call: TRBJ1-3
d_call: NA

cdr3_nt: TGTGCCAGCAGCCCCGGACAGGGGGAATGGGAAAAACTGTTTTTT
cdr3_aa: CASSPGQGEWEKLFF
v_call: TRBV7-9
clone_size: NA
j_call: TRBJ1-4
d_call: TRBD1

cdr3_nt: TGTGCCAGCCGGAAAAAGGGGGGGCACACTGAAGCTTTCTTT
cdr3_aa: CASRKKGGHTEAFF
v_call: TRBV7-2
clone_size: NA
j_call: TRBJ1-1
d_call: NA

cdr3_nt: TGTGCCAGTAGTATAGGCGGGAGGAAGGAGACCCAGTACTTC
cdr3_aa: CASSIGGRKETQYF
v_call: TRBV19
clone_size: NA
j_call: TRBJ2-5
d_call: TRBD2

cdr3_nt: TGTGCCAGCAGGTTGGGACAGGGGGCAGGCATTCAGTACTTC
cdr3_aa: CASRLGQGAGIQYF
v_call: TRBV27
clone_size: NA
j_call: TRBJ2-4
d_call: TRBD1

cdr3_nt: TGTGCCAGCAGCTGGGGACTCCACAATGAGCAGTTCTTC
cdr3_aa: CASSWGLHNEQFF
v_call: TRBV5-8
clone_size: NA
j_call: TRBJ2-1
d_call: NA

cdr3_nt: TGTGCCAGCACCCGACAGGGGGCCCACGAGCAGTACTTC
cdr3_aa: CASTRQGAHEQYF
v_call: TRBV27
clone_size: NA
j_call: TRBJ2-7
d_call: TRBD1

cdr3_nt: TGTGCCACTGGGTTTAGCGCGATTAGCAATCAGCCCCAGCATTTT
cdr3_aa: CATGFSAISNQPQHF
v_call: TRBV27
clone_size: NA
j_call: TRBJ1-5
d_call: NA

cdr3_nt: TGTGCCAGCAGCTTGGGACTAGCGGGACTAGGAGAGACCCAGTACTTC
cdr3_aa: CASSLGLAGLGETQYF
v_call: TRBV5-4
clone_size: NA
j_call: TRBJ2-5
d_call: TRBD2

cdr3_nt: TGTGCCAGCAGTGATCAGGGGGTTCAGCCCCAGCATTTT
cdr3_aa: CASSDQGVQPQHF
v_call: TRBV6-1
clone_size: NA
j_call: TRBJ1-5
d_call: TRBD1

cdr3_nt: TGCGCCAGCAGCTCGACTACCCCCTCGGACAATGAGCAGTTCTTC
cdr3_aa: CASSSTTPSDNEQFF
v_call: TRBV5-1
clone_size: few
j_call: TRBJ2-1
d_call: NA

cdr3_nt: TGTGCCAGCAGCTTATCCGCGGGATATGGCCAAGAGACCCAGTACTTC
cdr3_aa: CASSLSAGYGQETQYF
v_call: TRBV11-2
clone_size: NA
j_call: TRBJ2-5
d_call: NA

cdr3_nt: TGCGCCACTTCCCCCGGGGACAGCTCCTACGAGCAGTACTTC
cdr3_aa: CATSPGDSSYEQYF
v_call: TRBV10-1
clone_size: NA
j_call: TRBJ2-7
d_call: TRBD1

cdr3_nt: TGTGCCAGTAGTTTAGACAGGGGAGACTACGAGCAGTACTTC
cdr3_aa: CASSLDRGDYEQYF
v_call: TRBV19
clone_size: few
j_call: TRBJ2-7
d_call: TRBD1

cdr3_nt: TGTGCCAGCACCCTAGGCGGGGTCAATCAGCCCCAGCATTTT
cdr3_aa: CASTLGGVNQPQHF
v_call: TRBV2
clone_size: NA
j_call: TRBJ1-5
d_call: NA

cdr3_nt: TGTGCCAGCAGCGTAGAGGAGGGCCCGAACACTGAAGCTTTCTTT
cdr3_aa: CASSVEEGPNTEAFF
v_call: TRBV9
clone_size: NA
j_call: TRBJ1-1
d_call: NA

cdr3_nt: TGTGCCGCGGGGGAGACCCAGTACTTC
cdr3_aa: CAAGETQYF
v_call: TRBV7-9
clone_size: few
j_call: TRBJ2-5
d_call: NA

cdr3_nt: TGCAGCGTTGAGCAGGTCTCCTACAATGAGCAGTTCTTC
cdr3_aa: CSVEQVSYNEQFF
v_call: TRBV29-1
clone_size: NA
j_call: TRBJ2-1
d_call: NA

cdr3_nt: TGTGCCAGTAGACCCACCCAGACAGGGCGGACTGAAGCTTTCTTT
cdr3_aa: CASRPTQTGRTEAFF
v_call: TRBV19
clone_size: few
j_call: TRBJ1-1
d_call: TRBD1

cdr3_nt: TGTGCCAGCAGCGTAGGAGTCTACAATGAGCAGTTCTTC
cdr3_aa: CASSVGVYNEQFF
v_call: TRBV9
clone_size: NA
j_call: TRBJ2-1
d_call: NA

cdr3_nt: TGTGCCACTCTACAGGGGCCGGACACTGAAGCTTTCTTT
cdr3_aa: CATLQGPDTEAFF
v_call: TRBV6-5
clone_size: NA
j_call: TRBJ1-1
d_call: TRBD1

cdr3_nt: TGTGCCAGCAGCTTACAGGTTGACAATGAGCAGTTCTTC
cdr3_aa: CASSLQVDNEQFF
v_call: TRBV7-2
clone_size: many
j_call: TRBJ2-1
d_call: NA

cdr3_nt: TGTGCCAGCAGCTTGGGAGGGACTTTCTACGAGCAGTACTTC
cdr3_aa: CASSLGGTFYEQYF
v_call: TRBV5-6
clone_size: few
j_call: TRBJ2-7
d_call: NA

cdr3_nt: TGTGCCAGTAGTCGGACTAGCGGGAGGGCCTCACCGCAGTTCTTC
cdr3_aa: CASSRTSGRASPQFF
v_call: TRBV19
clone_size: NA
j_call: TRBJ2-1
d_call: TRBD2

cdr3_nt: TGCGCCAGCAGCCGGCTAGAGGGCCGAAACGACGAGCAGTACTTC
cdr3_aa: CASSRLEGRNDEQYF
v_call: TRBV4-1
clone_size: NA
j_call: TRBJ2-7
d_call: NA

cdr3_nt: TGTGCCAGCGCCAGGGACAGGGAATCCTACGAGCAGTACTTC
cdr3_aa: CASARDRESYEQYF
v_call: TRBV19
clone_size: NA
j_call: TRBJ2-7
d_call: TRBD1

cdr3_nt: TGCGCCAGCAGCTTGGACTTCATCGGGGGAACCGGGGAGCTGTTTTTT
cdr3_aa: CASSLDFIGGTGELFF
v_call: TRBV5-1
clone_size: NA
j_call: TRBJ2-2
d_call: NA

cdr3_nt: TGCGCCACCTCGACTAGCGGGAGCTTCTACGAGCAGTACTTC
cdr3_aa: CATSTSGSFYEQYF
v_call: TRBV5-1
clone_size: few
j_call: TRBJ2-7
d_call: TRBD2

cdr3_nt: TGCGCCAGCAGCCACAGCGGGAAGAGCACAGATACGCAGTATTTT
cdr3_aa: CASSHSGKSTDTQYF
v_call: TRBV5-1
clone_size: NA
j_call: TRBJ2-3
d_call: TRBD2

cdr3_nt: TGCAGTGTCTTCAACACTGAAGCTTTCTTT
cdr3_aa: CSVFNTEAFF
v_call: TRBV20-1
clone_size: once
j_call: TRBJ1-1
d_call: NA

cdr3_nt: TGTGCTAGTGGTTTGGTACTCGGCAGGGAATTCGACGAGCAGTACTTC
cdr3_aa: CASGLVLGREFDEQYF
v_call: TRBV12-5
clone_size: NA
j_call: TRBJ2-7
d_call: NA

cdr3_nt: TGTGCCAGCAGCTTAGTTAGCGGGAGAGTTCACGAGCAGTACTTC
cdr3_aa: CASSLVSGRVHEQYF
v_call: TRBV7-9
clone_size: NA
j_call: TRBJ2-7
d_call: TRBD2

cdr3_nt: TGTGCCAGCAGCGCAGGGACTAGCGGGAGGGGGGACACCGGGGAGCTGTTTTTT
cdr3_aa: CASSAGTSGRGDTGELFF
v_call: TRBV11-2
clone_size: NA
j_call: TRBJ2-2
d_call: TRBD2

cdr3_nt: TGTGCCAGCAGCAGTGGGACAGGGGCCCTTGGGGGGGTCTTT
cdr3_aa: CASSSGTGALGGVF
v_call: TRBV7-9
clone_size: NA
j_call: TRBJ1-1
d_call: TRBD1

cdr3_nt: TGTGCCTGGAGTACAGGGTACGGAAACACCATATATTTT
cdr3_aa: CAWSTGYGNTIYF
v_call: TRBV30
clone_size: NA
j_call: TRBJ1-3
d_call: NA

cdr3_nt: TGTGCCAGCAGCTCACCCGGTCAAGATACGCAGTATTTT
cdr3_aa: CASSSPGQDTQYF
v_call: TRBV11-3
clone_size: NA
j_call: TRBJ2-3
d_call: NA

cdr3_nt: TGTGCCAGCAGTCCTCAGGGTAGGGACACTGAAGCTTTCTTT
cdr3_aa: CASSPQGRDTEAFF
v_call: TRBV9
clone_size: NA
j_call: TRBJ1-1
d_call: NA

cdr3_nt: TGTGCCGCCAGGGGGCGAGGGGAAACTGAAGCTTTCTTT
cdr3_aa: CAARGRGETEAFF
v_call: TRBV25-1
clone_size: NA
j_call: TRBJ1-1
d_call: TRBD1

cdr3_nt: TGTGCCTGGAGGCGGGTATCCTACGAGCAGTACTTC
cdr3_aa: CAWRRVSYEQYF
v_call: TRBV30
clone_size: NA
j_call: TRBJ2-7
d_call: NA

cdr3_nt: TGTGCCAGCAGCCAAGAGGGGGCGCATAGCACTGAAGCTTTCTTT
cdr3_aa: CASSQEGAHSTEAFF
v_call: TRBV6-4
clone_size: few
j_call: TRBJ1-1
d_call: TRBD1

cdr3_nt: TGTGCCAGCAGCTTGTCGGGGGATGAGCAGTTCTTC
cdr3_aa: CASSLSGDEQFF
v_call: TRBV5-6
clone_size: NA
j_call: TRBJ2-1
d_call: NA

cdr3_nt: TGTGCCAGCAGCTCCCGGGGAGCGGGAGTCGGTAATGAGCAGTTCTTC
cdr3_aa: CASSSRGAGVGNEQFF
v_call: TRBV11-1
clone_size: NA
j_call: TRBJ2-1
d_call: TRBD2